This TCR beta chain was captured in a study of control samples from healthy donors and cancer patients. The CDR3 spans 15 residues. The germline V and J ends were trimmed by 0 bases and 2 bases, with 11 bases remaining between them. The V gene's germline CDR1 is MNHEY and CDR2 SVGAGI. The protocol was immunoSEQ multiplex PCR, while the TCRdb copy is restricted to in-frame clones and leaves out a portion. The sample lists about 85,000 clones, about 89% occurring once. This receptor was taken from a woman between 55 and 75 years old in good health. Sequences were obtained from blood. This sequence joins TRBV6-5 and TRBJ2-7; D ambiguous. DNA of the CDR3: TGTGCCAGCAGTTACTCGATAGGCAGAACCTACGAGCAGTACTTC. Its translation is CASSYSIGRTYEQYF.